This T cell receptor (beta chain) is from a study of cytomegalovirus exposure and HLA in healthy donors. The trim removed 5 bases at V and 7 bases at J, leaving 10 bases unmatched. This CDR3 comprises 15 residues. Germline CDR1 reads WSHSY; CDR2 reads SAAADI. Notes on the study in general: According to reports, the classifier identified cytomegalovirus status with high specificity and sensitivity.

Primers for the PCR totalled 60 Vbeta and 13 Jbeta. This table comes from immunoSEQ multiplex PCR, and its TCRdb copy is limited to in-frame clones, with some not included. This table has more than 95,000 clones, approximately 78% appearing once. With respect to this clone: The target antigen is unknown.

Input material: PBMCs. J is TRBJ2-1 and V is TRBV10-2; 8 bases map to TRBD2. The sequence derives from a woman aged 25 to 39 in good health and CMV-seronegative. CDR3 nucleotide sequence: TGCGCCAGCAGTCTAGACGGGGGGGCCGGAAATGAGCAGTTCTTC. Translation gives CASSLDGGAGNEQFF.